This T cell receptor beta chain was identified in a study of shared clonotypes between healthy human individuals. Replicate PCRs run on sorted subsets employed about 220 ng DNA, approximately 30,000 T cell genomes. Method: immunoSEQ multiplex PCR; TCRdb's copy keeps in-frame clones and lacks some. The table has 2.3 million or so clones, more than 85% seen once. V was shortened by 0 bases and J by 0 bases, with 14 bases between the two germline ends. The V gene's germline CDR1 is SGDLS and CDR2 YYNGEE. The CDR3 consists of 17 residues. The origin of this receptor is a man aged 18 to 30 in good health. Some clones in this sample may be carry-over from other donors' samples. Specimen: naive CD4+ T cells from PBMCs. Subset: CD45RA+ positively selected. The genes are TRBV9 and TRBJ2-3; D is possibly TRBD1 or TRBD2 (5 bases each). The CDR3 sequence is CASSVAGDLFSTDTQYF. CDR3 coding DNA: TGTGCCAGCAGCGTAGCTGGGGACCTCTTTAGCACAGATACGCAGTATTTT.